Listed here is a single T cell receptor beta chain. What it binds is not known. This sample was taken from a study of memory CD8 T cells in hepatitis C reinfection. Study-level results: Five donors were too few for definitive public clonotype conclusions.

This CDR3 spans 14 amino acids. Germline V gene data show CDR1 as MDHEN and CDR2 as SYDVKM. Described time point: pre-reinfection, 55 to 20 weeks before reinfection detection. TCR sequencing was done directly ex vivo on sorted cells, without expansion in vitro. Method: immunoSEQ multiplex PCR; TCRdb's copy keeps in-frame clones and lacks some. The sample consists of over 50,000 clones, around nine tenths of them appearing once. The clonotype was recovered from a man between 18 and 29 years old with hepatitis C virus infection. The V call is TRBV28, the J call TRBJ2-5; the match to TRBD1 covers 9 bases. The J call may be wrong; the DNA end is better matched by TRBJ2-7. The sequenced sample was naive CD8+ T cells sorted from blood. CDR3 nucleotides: TGTGCCAGCAGACAGGGGGCGCCCCCCTACGAGCAGTACTTC. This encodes CASRQGAPPYEQYF.